This TCR beta chain comes out of a study of tumor and adjacent non-tumor tissue in lung cancer. Study information: There were 11 to 13 adenocarcinoma, 2 squamous cell carcinoma and 1 small cell lung cancer cases.

The library came from three nested PCR rounds adapted from ARM-PCR protocols. TCRdb passed the multiplex PCR reads through MiXCR, listing each CDR3 protein once. The sample lists around 140,000 distinct CDR3 sequences, around 60% occurring once. This sample's RNA came from whole unsorted tissue. Chemotherapy-naive patients with new lung cancer underwent thoracic surgery in China, August–late 2014. Worth noting for this clonotype: Its specificity is not known.

The V end lost 4 bases, the J end lost 2 bases, and 16 bases lay between the germline ends. The CDR3 spans 16 residues. Looked up from germline, CDR1 is SGHRS and CDR2 is YFSETQ. Study-level findings and limits: Significantly higher TCR diversity was found in tumor than normal lung.

This TCR was recovered from a man between 60 and 70 years old with small cell lung cancer. The rearrangement uses TRBV5-1 and TRBJ2-1; D tentatively reads TRBD1 or TRBD2 (6 bases each). Sequencing input: lung tumor tissue. CDR3 amino acids: CASSTTGGRAYNEQFF. The CDR3 region has the DNA TGCGCCAGCAGCACTACCGGGGGCCGAGCCTACAATGAGCAGTTCTTC.